These 26 T cell receptor beta chains originate from one sample sequenced in a study of T cells after yellow fever vaccination. TCRdb re-analysed the 5' RACE reads in MiXCR, keeping a single row per CDR3 protein. Here the sample spans hundreds of thousands of distinct CDR3 sequences, roughly 12% being singletons. The sequencing used PBMCs, collected on the day of the yellow fever booster vaccination. These receptors originate from a young man who received the YFV17D yellow fever vaccine.

This clonotype was observed a handful of times. The chain couples TRBV4-3 to TRBJ2-7; 12 bases agree with TRBD2. The germline gives CDR1 LGHNA, CDR2 YSLEER. The junction had 1 base not matched to a gene; V was cut back by 2 bases and J by 2 bases. The CDR3 loop spans 15 amino acids. The CDR3 DNA is TGCGCCAGCAGCCAAAGACTAGCGGGAGCCTACGAGCAGTACTTC. It yields the protein CASSQRLAGAYEQYF.

The table lists this clonotype with a few counts. This chain connects TRBV2 to TRBJ2-3; D not certain. The CDR3 totals 13 residues. The V and J ends lost 4 bases and 1 base respectively, with 6 bases between them. In germline, CDR1 is SNHLY, CDR2 FYNNEI. The CDR3 sequence: CASSAAGTDTQYF. CDR3 nucleotide sequence: TGTGCCAGCAGTGCGGCGGGCACAGATACGCAGTATTTT.

This clonotype was detected once. The J gene is TRBJ2-4, the V gene TRBV6-1, with TRBD2 identical over 10 bases. V trimming: 6 bases; J trimming: 5 bases; junction bases outside the gene matches: 10. Germline CDR1 MNHNS, CDR2 SASEGT. CDR3 length: 16 residues. For the CDR3, the DNA is TGTGCCAGCAGATCCCTAGCGGGAGTCACCCAAAACATTCAGTACTTC. Translated, it gives CASRSLAGVTQNIQYF.

V gene TRBV20-1 combines with J gene TRBJ2-1; D might be TRBD2 (6 bases). The CDR3 spans 14 residues. The V gene lost 0 bases and the J gene lost 10 bases, with 16 bases spanning the gap. In germline, CDR1 is DFQATT, CDR2 SNEGSKA (reference sequence). The CDR3 spells CSARDPYGSGEQFF. CDR3 sequence (DNA): TGCAGTGCTAGAGACCCGTACGGGAGTGGGGAGCAGTTCTTC.

The chain joins TRBV5-6 to TRBJ1-2; D is perhaps TRBD1 (5 bases). The germline gives CDR1 SGHDT, CDR2 YYEEEE. The germline V and J ends were trimmed by 2 bases and 7 bases, with 21 bases remaining between them. The CDR3 sequence is 16 residues long. The CDR3 spells CASSLVGVSVGGGYTF. The CDR3 nucleotides are TGTGCCAGCAGCTTAGTGGGAGTGAGCGTCGGGGGTGGCTACACCTTC.

This clonotype was counted between two and nine times. The V gene is TRBV7-2, the J gene TRBJ2-3; 8 bases agree with TRBD2. V lost 8 bases to trimming and J lost 6 bases; unmatched junction nucleotides: 10. This CDR3 spans 14 amino acids. The germline gives CDR1 SGHTA, CDR2 FQGNSA. CDR3 amino acids: CASRSGLARDTQYF. DNA for the CDR3: TGTGCCAGCCGTTCCGGACTAGCACGGGATACGCAGTATTTT.

The chain combines TRBV6-1 with TRBJ2-2, with D tentatively TRBD2 (6 bases). Trimming removed 6 bases from V and 5 bases from J, with 13 bases in between. The length of the CDR3 is 14 residues. CDR1 is MNHNS and CDR2 is SASEGT in the germline V gene. The CDR3 protein is CASSLGGRTGELFF. The CDR3 DNA reads TGTGCCAGCAGCCTCGGGGGACGAACCGGGGAGCTGTTTTTT.

The rearrangement joins TRBV27 to TRBJ1-6; D remains unclear. The germline CDR1 and CDR2 sequences are MNHEY and SMNVEV (reference sequence). V lost 3 bases and J 7 bases, leaving 16 bases between the germline ends. This CDR3 is built from 16 residues. The CDR3 region has the DNA TGTGCCAGCAGTTTTCGATGGCAGAACCCAAATTCACCCCTCCACTTT. It translates to CASSFRWQNPNSPLHF.

In its sample, this clonotype was seen a few times. J is TRBJ1-5 and V is TRBV6-5, with D perhaps TRBD1 (6 bases). Trimming stripped 6 bases from V and 0 bases from J, with 9 bases between. The CDR3 is made up of 14 amino acids. Germline assignment: CDR1 MNHEY and CDR2 SVGAGI. As DNA, the CDR3 is TGTGCCAGCAGCAGGACAGATAGCAATCAGCCCCAGCATTTT. Encoded protein: CASSRTDSNQPQHF.

This clonotype appeared a few times. The chain joins TRBV11-1 to TRBJ2-1, with a tentative D call TRBD2 (6 bases). Germline CDR1 is SGHAT and CDR2 is FQDESV (reference sequence). Trimming removed 5 bases from V and 6 bases from J, with 23 bases in between. This CDR3 spans 17 amino acids. The CDR3 loop reads CASSQYPGGVVGNEQFF. The DNA for the CDR3 is TGTGCCAGCAGCCAATACCCCGGGGGAGTTGTAGGCAATGAGCAGTTCTTC.

The chain combines TRBV5-6 with TRBJ1-2; TRBD1 might be the D (6 bases). CDR1 is SGHDT, CDR2 YYEEEE, per germline. V gave up 4 bases and J gave up 5 bases, with 18 bases separating them. The CDR3 runs 15 residues. CDR3 amino acids: CASSRKTGVTYGYTF. The CDR3 DNA sequence: TGTGCCAGCAGCCGTAAGACAGGAGTTACTTATGGCTACACCTTC.

This clonotype was seen only a few times. The chain combines TRBV30 with TRBJ1-2; D may be TRBD1 (5 bases). The CDR3 runs 14 residues. V was trimmed by 5 bases and J by 5 bases, leaving 18 bases between them. From germline, CDR1 is GTSNPN and CDR2 SVGIG (reference sequence). The CDR3 DNA reads TGTGCCTGGTCCCCGGGGACCGTACGATATGGCTACACCTTC. This sequence encodes CAWSPGTVRYGYTF.

This clonotype showed up just a few times. Written as DNA, the CDR3 is TGCAGTGCTAGAGATGCGCGGTACCAAGAGACCCAGTACTTC. The encoded protein is CSARDARYQETQYF. This sequence joins TRBV20-1 and TRBJ2-5; D gene unclear. The ends were cut back, 0 bases at V and 0 bases at J, with 8 bases in the middle. Looked up from germline, CDR1 is DFQATT and CDR2 is SNEGSKA (reference sequence). The CDR3 runs 14 residues.

The rearrangement uses TRBV6-5 and TRBJ2-5, with D unresolved. V gave up 2 bases and J gave up 4 bases, with 8 bases separating them. The CDR3 totals 13 residues. The V gene's germline CDR1 is MNHEY and CDR2 SVGAGI. This CDR3 is CASSYGDVETQYF. Written as DNA, the CDR3 is TGTGCCAGCAGTTACGGAGATGTAGAGACCCAGTACTTC.

The chain joins TRBV6-5 to TRBJ2-1; D unresolved. V was trimmed by 11 bases and J by 9 bases, leaving 17 bases between them. CDR1 MNHEY and CDR2 SVGAGI come from the germline V gene. The CDR3 loop spans 12 amino acids. The CDR3 sequence: CAAGVSSSEQFF. For the CDR3, the DNA is TGTGCCGCCGGAGTATCATCGTCTGAGCAGTTCTTC.

This clonotype was seen more than once but under ten times. The J gene is TRBJ2-5, the V gene TRBV6-1; TRBD2 agrees at 11 bases. The CDR3 covers 15 residues. Germline CDR1 reads MNHNS; CDR2 reads SASEGT. The junction had 1 base not matched to a gene; V was cut back by 3 bases and J by 1 base. The CDR3 DNA reads as TGTGCCAGCAGTGATAGCGGGAGGGCCCAAGAGACCCAGTACTTC. The encoded protein is CASSDSGRAQETQYF.

The chain combines TRBV4-3 with TRBJ1-6, with D unclear. CDR1 is LGHNA and CDR2 is YSLEER in the germline V gene. Trimming pared 0 bases from V and 7 bases from J, leaving 10 bases between. The length of the CDR3 is 15 residues. Written as DNA, the CDR3 is TGCGCCAGCAGCCAAGACGCAGGCCCAAATTCACCCCTCCACTTT. It yields the protein CASSQDAGPNSPLHF.

The chain couples TRBV15 to TRBJ1-5; D ambiguous. There are 12 residues in the CDR3. The V gene lost 4 bases and the J gene lost 5 bases, with 6 bases spanning the gap. The germline gives CDR1 LNHNV, CDR2 YYDKDF (reference sequence). The CDR3 sequence: CATSTRDQPQHF. CDR3 nucleotides: TGTGCCACCAGCACGAGGGATCAGCCCCAGCATTTT. The full variable domain, rest sourced from reference TRBV15 and TRBJ1-5, is DAMVIQNPRYQVTQFGKPVTLSCSQTLNHNVMYWYQQKSSQAPKLLFHYYDKDFNNEADTPDNFQSRRPNTSFCFLDIRSPGLGDTAMYLCATSTRDQPQHFGDGTRLSIL.

The V gene is TRBV27, the J gene TRBJ1-2; 12 bases align to TRBD1. Trimming cost V 6 bases and J 6 bases; bases outside gene matches: 5. This CDR3 contains 14 residues. Germline V gene sequence: CDR1 MNHEY, CDR2 SMNVEV (reference sequence). CDR3 in amino acids: CASRGQGAYHGYTF. For the CDR3, the DNA is TGTGCCAGCAGGGGACAGGGGGCGTACCATGGCTACACCTTC.

The chain couples TRBV11-1 to TRBJ2-4; 16 nucleotides agree with TRBD2. The CDR3 has 18 residues. Trimming removed 5 bases from V and 1 base from J; junction bases left unmatched: 5. Germline-derived CDR1 and CDR2 are SGHAT and FQDESV (reference sequence). The CDR3 spells CASSRGLAGGPAKNIQYF. The DNA for the CDR3 is TGTGCCAGCAGCAGGGGACTAGCGGGAGGGCCGGCCAAAAACATTCAGTACTTC. The complete variable domain, with remaining parts taken from reference TRBV11-1 and TRBJ2-4, reads EAEVAQSPRYKITEKSQAVAFWCDPISGHATLYWYRQILGQGPELLVQFQDESVVDDSQLPKDRFSAERLKGVDSTLKIQPAELGDSAMYLCASSRGLAGGPAKNIQYFGAGTRLSVL.

The V gene is TRBV12-3 or TRBV12-4, the J gene TRBJ2-1; TRBD2 agrees at 7 bases. The CDR3 totals 14 residues. Germline trimming cut 6 bases from V and 9 bases from J; bases unmatched to any gene: 11. CDR3: CASRNKGLVGEQFF. In DNA form, the CDR3 reads TGTGCCAGCAGGAATAAAGGACTAGTAGGTGAGCAGTTCTTC.

This clonotype appeared a few times. This chain links TRBV12-3 or TRBV12-4 with TRBJ2-5; D not resolved. CDR3 length equals 18 residues. The V gene lost 5 bases and the J gene lost 1 base, with 23 bases spanning the gap. The CDR3 sequence is CASSLWRSRSLGQETQYF. The CDR3 nucleotides are TGTGCCAGCAGTCTTTGGCGATCACGGAGCTTGGGCCAAGAGACCCAGTACTTC.

This clonotype was counted between two and nine times. The chain has TRBV20-1 and TRBJ2-3, with 7 nucleotides matching TRBD2. CDR1 DFQATT and CDR2 SNEGSKA come from the germline V gene (reference sequence). V trimming: 3 bases; J trimming: 4 bases; junction bases outside the gene matches: 10. The CDR3 consists of 15 residues. The CDR3: CSASVGSGTSDTQYF. The CDR3 nucleotides are TGCAGTGCTAGCGTAGGGAGCGGGACTTCAGATACGCAGTATTTT.

The genes are TRBV5-1 and TRBJ2-1, with a tentative D call TRBD2 (6 bases). Germline CDR1 SGHRS, CDR2 YFSETQ. The V end lost 3 bases, the J end lost 0 bases, and 13 bases lay between the germline ends. The CDR3 runs 16 residues. The CDR3 bases are TGCGCCAGCAGCTCCATTAGCGGAAGCTCCTACAATGAGCAGTTCTTC. This translates into CASSSISGSSYNEQFF.

This clonotype occurred a few times. The chain employs TRBV7-6 and TRBJ2-1; D call uncertain. The V gene's germline CDR1 is SGHVS and CDR2 FNYEAQ. The CDR3 sequence is 17 residues long. V lost 4 bases to trimming and J lost 1 base, with 17 bases between them. The CDR3 protein is CASSSRARPSSYNEQFF. The CDR3 DNA reads TGTGCCAGCAGCTCAAGGGCTAGGCCGTCTTCCTACAATGAGCAGTTCTTC.

A few counts support this clonotype. CDR3 amino acids: CASRGVDRLNTEAFF. The CDR3 DNA reads TGTGCCAGCAGGGGGGTGGACAGGTTGAACACTGAAGCTTTCTTT. This chain links TRBV28 with TRBJ1-1; 7 nucleotides line up with TRBD1. V shed 6 bases, J shed 0 bases, and the junction held 7 bases outside the gene matches. The CDR3 has 15 residues. Germline V gene lookup returns CDR1 MDHEN and CDR2 SYDVKM.